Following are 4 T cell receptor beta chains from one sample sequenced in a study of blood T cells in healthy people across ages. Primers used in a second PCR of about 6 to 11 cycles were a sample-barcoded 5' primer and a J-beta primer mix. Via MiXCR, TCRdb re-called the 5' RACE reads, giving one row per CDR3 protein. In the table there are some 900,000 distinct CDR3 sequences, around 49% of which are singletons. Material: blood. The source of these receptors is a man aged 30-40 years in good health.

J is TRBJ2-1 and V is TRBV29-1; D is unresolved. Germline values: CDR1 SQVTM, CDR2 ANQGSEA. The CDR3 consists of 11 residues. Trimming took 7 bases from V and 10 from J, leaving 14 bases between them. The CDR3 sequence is CSGTFNYEQFF. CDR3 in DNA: TGCAGCGGAACATTTAATTACGAGCAGTTCTTC.

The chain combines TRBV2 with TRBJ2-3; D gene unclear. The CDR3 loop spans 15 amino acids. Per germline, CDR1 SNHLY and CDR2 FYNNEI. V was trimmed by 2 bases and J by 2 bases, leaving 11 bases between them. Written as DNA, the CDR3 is TGTGCCAGCAGTGAACAGCTTCAGTACACAGATACGCAGTATTTT. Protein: CASSEQLQYTDTQYF.

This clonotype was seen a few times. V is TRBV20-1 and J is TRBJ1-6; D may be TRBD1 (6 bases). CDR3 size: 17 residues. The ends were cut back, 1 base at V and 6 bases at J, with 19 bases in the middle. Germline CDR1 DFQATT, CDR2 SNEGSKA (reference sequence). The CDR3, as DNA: TGCAGTGCTAGAGGCCCGGACAGTCGGGCCTCTAATTCACCCCTCCACTTT. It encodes CSARGPDSRASNSPLHF.

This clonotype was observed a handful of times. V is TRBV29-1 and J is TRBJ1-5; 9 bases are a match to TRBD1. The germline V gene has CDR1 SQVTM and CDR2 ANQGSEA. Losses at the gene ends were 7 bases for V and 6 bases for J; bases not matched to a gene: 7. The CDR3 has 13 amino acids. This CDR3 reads CSARTGETQPQHF. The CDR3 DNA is TGCAGCGCAAGGACAGGGGAAACTCAGCCCCAGCATTTT.